The next 10 T cell receptor beta chains were all read from a single sample in a study of CD8 T cells in ankylosing spondylitis. Study-level points and caveats: A motif of several highly homologous TCR beta variants was seen as apparently characteristic of ankylosing spondylitis blood.

TCRdb independently ran MiXCR on the 5' RACE reads; one entry per CDR3 protein. The sample lists around 770,000 distinct CDR3 sequences, around 20% occurring once. Which antigens these TCRs recognize remains unknown. The sample was blood, either unsorted or a sorted T cell fraction (not recorded which). The receptors derive from a male donor with ankylosing spondylitis.

Many counts were recorded for this clonotype. V gene TRBV14 combines with J gene TRBJ2-7, with a tentative D call TRBD2 (6 bases). The V gene's germline CDR1 is SGHDN and CDR2 FVKESK. This CDR3 region has 13 residues. The V gene lost 4 bases and the J gene lost 7 bases, with 14 bases spanning the gap. CDR3 in amino acids: CASSLAGPGEQYF. As DNA, the CDR3 is TGTGCCAGCAGCCTCGCGGGACCTGGGGAGCAGTACTTC.

The chain couples TRBV20-1 to TRBJ2-7; TRBD2 aligns across 8 bases. Germline CDR1 reads DFQATT; CDR2 reads SNEGSKA (reference sequence). Unmatched junction bases numbered 11, after V lost 5 bases and J lost 2 bases. This CDR3 comprises 15 residues. The CDR3 here is CSAFPLAGQPYEQYF. DNA of the CDR3: TGCAGTGCTTTCCCCCTAGCGGGTCAACCCTACGAGCAGTACTTC.

V usage is TRBV20-1 and J usage is TRBJ2-3, with D possibly being TRBD2 (5 bases). Trimming removed 5 bases from V and 2 bases from J, with 17 bases in between. From germline, CDR1 is DFQATT and CDR2 SNEGSKA (reference sequence). The CDR3 spans 15 residues. The CDR3 sequence is CSAAAASGITDTQYF. DNA for the CDR3: TGCAGTGCTGCCGCGGCGAGCGGAATCACAGATACGCAGTATTTT.

The J gene is TRBJ2-1, the V gene TRBV25-1; D perhaps matches TRBD2 (5 bases). Germline assignment: CDR1 MGHDK and CDR2 SYGVNS. The CDR3 sequence is 14 residues long. V was trimmed by 4 bases and J by 12 bases, leaving 19 bases between them. CDR3 nucleotide sequence: TGTGCCAGCAGTGGACCTCCGGAGGCGATTGTGCAGTTCTTC. This sequence encodes CASSGPPEAIVQFF.

This clonotype was detected only a few times. The chain links TRBV12-3 or TRBV12-4 to TRBJ1-1; no clear D. The CDR3 length is 14 residues. Trimming took 6 bases from V and 0 from J, leaving 11 bases between them. In nucleotides, the CDR3 is TGTGCCAGCAGCCCGTCGGGTTTGAACACTGAAGCTTTCTTT. It translates to CASSPSGLNTEAFF.

The chain employs TRBV10-3 and TRBJ2-3; TRBD1 is a possible D gene (6 bases). Trimming stripped 10 bases from V and 0 bases from J, with 11 bases between. This CDR3 is 13 amino acids long. Germline CDR1 reads ENHRY; CDR2 reads SYGVKD. The CDR3 sequence: CATVGASTDTQYF. Written as DNA, the CDR3 is TGTGCCACCGTGGGGGCTAGCACAGATACGCAGTATTTT.

CDR3 sequence (DNA): TGTGCCACCAGCAGAGGCAGGGGATGGAATCAGCCCCAGCATTTT. Translated, it gives CATSRGRGWNQPQHF. The chain carries TRBV15 and TRBJ1-5; maybe TRBD1 (6 bases). Trimming removed 1 base from V and 4 bases from J, with 11 bases in between. CDR1 LNHNV and CDR2 YYDKDF come from the germline V gene (reference sequence). CDR3 size: 15 residues.

The chain employs TRBV10-3 and TRBJ2-2; 9 nucleotides align to TRBD2. J was trimmed by 5 bases and V by 2 bases; bases with no gene match: 9. In germline, CDR1 is ENHRY, CDR2 SYGVKD. The CDR3 extends over 17 amino acids. As DNA, the CDR3 is TGTGCCATCAGTGAGCGGCTTAGCGGGAGAGGAACCGGGGAGCTGTTTTTT. This sequence encodes CAISERLSGRGTGELFF.

The V and J genes are TRBV7-3 and TRBJ2-7; TRBD1 is a possible D gene (6 bases). V was pared by 6 bases and J by 0 bases, with 9 bases between. This CDR3 has 13 residues. The germline CDR1 and CDR2 sequences are SGHTA and FQGTGA. CDR3 in amino acids: CASSTGSSYEQYF. DNA for the CDR3: TGTGCCAGCAGTACAGGGAGCTCCTACGAGCAGTACTTC.

This clonotype has just a few counts. The V and J genes are TRBV20-1 and TRBJ2-1; 13 positions agree with TRBD2. Trimming removed 1 base from V and 4 bases from J; junction bases left unmatched: 4. Germline CDR1 is DFQATT and CDR2 is SNEGSKA (reference sequence). The CDR3 totals 16 residues. CDR3 loop: CSARGGLAGAYNEQFF. The CDR3 DNA sequence: TGCAGTGCTAGAGGTGGACTAGCGGGAGCTTACAATGAGCAGTTCTTC.